Here is one TCR beta chain with its context. This entry belongs to a study of control samples from healthy donors and cancer patients. Produced via immunoSEQ multiplex PCR; TCRdb's table is partial and in-frame only. The sample carries around 51,000 clones, about four fifths recorded once. Germline V gene lookup returns CDR1 SGDLS and CDR2 YYNGEE. Trimming took 2 bases from V and 4 from J, leaving 18 bases between them. This CDR3 is built from 16 residues. This chain uses TRBV9 with TRBJ2-5; weak D call: TRBD1 (6 bases). Sequencing was carried out using blood. This clonotype was sampled from a man aged 70 or older in good health. This CDR3 reads CASSVGNRVFGETQYF. The CDR3 nucleotides read TGTGCCAGCAGCGTCGGGAACAGGGTTTTCGGAGAGACCCAGTACTTC. Based on the CDR3 plus reference TRBV9 and TRBJ2-5, the full variable domain is DSGVTQTPKHLITATGQRVTLRCSPRSGDLSVYWYQQSLDQGLQFLIQYYNGEERAKGNILERFSAQQFPDLHSELNLSSLELGDSALYFCASSVGNRVFGETQYFGPGTRLLVL.